These 7 T cell receptor beta chains were sequenced from one sample in a study of T-cell reconstitution after alpha-beta-depleted transplantation in children. TCRbeta library construction was performed incorporating unique molecular identifiers. TCRdb used MiXCR to reprocess the PCR reads, holding one entry per CDR3 protein. Found here are 350,000 to 500,000 distinct CDR3 sequences, roughly 43% of them singletons; the top ten hold about 30%. Sequencing was performed on PBMCs, taken before TCRalphabeta/CD19-depleted stem cell transplant. These receptors originate from a girl aged 2 to 10 with aplastic anemia, due to receive a stem cell transplant.

V usage is TRBV19 and J usage is TRBJ2-5; weak D call: TRBD2 (5 bases). The CDR3 sequence is 14 residues long. The V end was cut by 1 base, the J end by 9 bases, with 15 bases between. Germline loops: CDR1 LNHDA, CDR2 SQIVND (reference sequence). CDR3 amino acids: CASSIAERPEAQYF. CDR3 coding DNA: TGTGCCAGTAGTATAGCTGAGCGACCGGAGGCCCAGTACTTC.

This clonotype occurred a few times. This sequence joins TRBV27 and TRBJ2-3; D not certain. The CDR3 length is 12 residues. Trimming removed 5 bases from V and 7 bases from J, with 10 bases in between. CDR1 is MNHEY and CDR2 is SMNVEV in the germline V gene (reference sequence). In DNA form, the CDR3 reads TGTGCCAGCAGTCCCTCGGGCTATACGCAGTATTTT. This codes for CASSPSGYTQYF.

This clonotype was detected many times. The V call is TRBV28, the J call TRBJ1-1, with 7 bases identical to TRBD1. Germline CDR1 MDHEN, CDR2 SYDVKM. The CDR3 has 15 residues. J gave up 0 bases and V 6 bases, and 7 bases lay outside the gene matches. The CDR3 is CASRGQEGMNTEAFF. The DNA of the CDR3 is TGTGCCAGCAGAGGACAGGAAGGCATGAACACTGAAGCTTTCTTT.

This sequence joins TRBV5-1 and TRBJ2-7; D not resolved. The CDR3 contains 15 residues. CDR1 is SGHRS and CDR2 is YFSETQ in the germline V gene. Trimming left V 0 bases short and J 7 bases short, with 17 bases between. CDR3 in DNA: TGCGCCAGCAGCTTGGTAATCGTGTCAATCCATGAGCAGTACTTC. Encoded protein: CASSLVIVSIHEQYF.

There are many counts of this clonotype. V and J are TRBV5-6 and TRBJ2-1; D call uncertain. Trimming cost V 3 bases and J 2 bases, with 15 bases left between them. The CDR3 is made up of 16 amino acids. Germline CDR1 reads SGHDT; CDR2 reads YYEEEE. The CDR3, as DNA: TGTGCCAGCAGCTGGTTCGGTATTCGGACCTACAATGAGCAGTTCTTC. Protein: CASSWFGIRTYNEQFF.

This clonotype was seen only a few times. The chain has TRBV6-5 and TRBJ1-6; TRBD1 might be the D (5 bases). V gave up 0 bases and J gave up 10 bases, with 7 bases separating them. CDR1 and CDR2 from the germline V gene are MNHEY and SVGAGI. The CDR3 is 13 amino acids. For the CDR3, the DNA is TGTGCCAGCAGTTACTCAAGGGGCTCACCCCTCCACTTT. Its protein is CASSYSRGSPLHF.

Only a few counts were recorded for this clonotype. The chain has TRBV14 and TRBJ2-7; D is unclear. The germline CDR1 and CDR2 sequences are SGHDN and FVKESK. The CDR3 has 14 residues. V lost 0 bases and J lost 2, with 8 bases in between. In DNA form, the CDR3 reads TGTGCCAGCAGCCAAGAAGGGTTCCCCTACGAGCAGTACTTC. Translated: CASSQEGFPYEQYF.